The 14 T cell receptor beta chains below were found in one sample sequenced in a study of post-analysis software for immune sequencing data. General observations from the study: Elevated frequency relative to controls characterized about 5 TRBV segments in patients, TRBV5-6, TRBV5-1 and TRBV20-1 among them.

These receptors have no known antigen. The TCR beta cDNA libraries contained unique molecular identifiers. TCRdb redid the calling of the PCR reads with MiXCR, one entry per CDR3 protein. This table holds approximately 630,000 distinct CDR3 sequences, roughly three fifths found once. Sequenced sample: blood. Receptors originate from a girl between 2 and 10 years old with multiple sclerosis.

V is TRBV29-1 and J is TRBJ1-2; D possibly corresponds to TRBD1 (5 bases). The CDR3 is made up of 12 amino acids. Germline CDR1 and CDR2: SQVTM and ANQGSEA. V was clipped by 4 bases and J by 3 bases, with 9 bases between them. The CDR3 protein is CSVGRGDYGYTF. The CDR3 DNA follows: TGCAGCGTTGGAAGAGGGGACTATGGCTACACCTTC.

J is TRBJ2-3 and V is TRBV20-1; 11 bases are a match to TRBD2. Looked up from germline, CDR1 is DFQATT and CDR2 is SNEGSKA (reference sequence). J lost 1 base, V lost 6 bases, and 9 bases had no gene match. The CDR3 length is 16 residues. The CDR3 sequence is CSAYTTSGSRTDTQYF. CDR3 sequence (DNA): TGCAGTGCCTATACAACTAGCGGGAGCCGCACAGATACGCAGTATTTT.

This clonotype has only one observation. The chain combines TRBV2 with TRBJ2-4; D perhaps matches TRBD2 (6 bases). The CDR3 totals 13 residues. Trimming removed 5 bases at V and 6 bases at J, with 11 bases between. Per the germline V gene, CDR1 is SNHLY and CDR2 is FYNNEI. CDR3 sequence: CASSQVEGNIQYF. CDR3 nucleotides: TGTGCCAGCAGTCAGGTGGAGGGAAACATTCAGTACTTC.

This chain uses TRBV6-2 or TRBV6-3 with TRBJ2-5, with D possibly matching TRBD1 (6 bases). Trimming left V 6 bases short and J 11 bases short, with 16 bases between. The V gene's germline CDR1 is MNHEY and CDR2 SVGEGT. The CDR3 length is 12 residues. The CDR3 here is CASSYRVDEQYF. CDR3 in DNA: TGTGCCAGCAGCTACAGGGTGGATGAGCAGTACTTC.

Only a few counts were recorded for this clonotype. CDR3 in DNA: TGCAGCGCCTGGACAGGGGAGGCTGGGGCCAACGTCCTGACTTTC. Translated, it gives CSAWTGEAGANVLTF. The chain recombines TRBV29-1 with TRBJ2-6; TRBD1 agrees at 9 bases. The CDR3 consists of 15 residues. Trimming took 7 bases from V and 2 from J; bases not matched to a gene: 6. Looked up from germline, CDR1 is SQVTM and CDR2 is ANQGSEA.

About this clonotype: One junction end disagrees with the germline gene, perhaps due to a read error. The chain employs TRBV5-6 and TRBJ2-1, with TRBD1 matching 7 bases. The CDR3 has 15 residues. Looked up from germline, CDR1 is SGHDT and CDR2 is YYEEEE. The CDR3 reads CASSFRGSTFNEPFF. The CDR3 bases are TGTGCCAGCAGCTTCAGGGGGTCCACCTTCAATGAGCCGTTCTTC.

The chain has TRBV15 and TRBJ1-2; a possible D gene is TRBD1 (6 bases). Looked up from germline, CDR1 is LNHNV and CDR2 is YYDKDF (reference sequence). This CDR3 comprises 15 residues. V lost 5 bases and J lost 6, with 19 bases in between. The CDR3 region is CATSGGQSTLNGYTF. Written as DNA, the CDR3 is TGTGCCACCAGCGGCGGACAGAGTACTTTGAATGGCTACACCTTC. Supplemented by reference TRBV15 and TRBJ1-2, the full variable domain reads DAMVIQNPRYQVTQFGKPVTLSCSQTLNHNVMYWYQQKSSQAPKLLFHYYDKDFNNEADTPDNFQSRRPNTSFCFLDIRSPGLGDTAMYLCATSGGQSTLNGYTFGSGTRLTVV.

The chain has TRBV12-3 or TRBV12-4 and TRBJ2-7; D unresolved. TRBJ2-5 explains the end of the DNA better; the J call may be wrong. The CDR3 runs to 14 residues. DNA of the CDR3: TGTGCCAGCAGTTTGCAGGATCCTCCGGGGACCCAGTACTTC. Translation: CASSLQDPPGTQYF.

V and J are TRBV2 and TRBJ1-5; possible D gene TRBD1, 5 bases. CDR3 size: 16 residues. The germline V gene has CDR1 SNHLY and CDR2 FYNNEI. V lost 4 bases, J lost 2 bases, and 15 bases lay in between. DNA of the CDR3: TGTGCCAGCAGTGCAAGACCCGGGGGACGCAATCAGCCCCAGCATTTT. Encoded protein: CASSARPGGRNQPQHF.

This rearrangement joins TRBV10-3 to TRBJ2-3; D is perhaps TRBD2 (5 bases). Trimming took off 3 bases at V and 5 bases at J, with 15 bases between the two ends. CDR1 and CDR2 (germline): ENHRY, SYGVKD. The CDR3 is 15 amino acids. The CDR3 region has the DNA TGTGCCATCAGTGATGGGGTGGGAGTGGAAGATACGCAGTATTTT. It translates to CAISDGVGVEDTQYF.

This clonotype was counted a single time. The rearrangement links TRBV5-1 to TRBJ2-1; 10 bases align to TRBD1. Trimming cost V 3 bases and J 10 bases; bases outside gene matches: 7. The CDR3 runs 14 residues. From germline, CDR1 is SGHRS and CDR2 YFSETQ. The CDR3 sequence is CASSSRQGAWEQFF. The DNA for the CDR3 is TGCGCCAGCAGCTCGCGACAGGGGGCATGGGAGCAGTTCTTC.

The chain recombines TRBV12-3 or TRBV12-4 with TRBJ2-7; 11 nucleotides match TRBD1. After removal of 4 bases from V and 5 bases from J, the junction contained 4 bases not matched to a gene. This CDR3 spans 14 amino acids. CDR3 loop: CASSWTGGCNEQYF. Here the CDR3 DNA reads TGTGCCAGCAGTTGGACAGGGGGCTGCAACGAGCAGTACTTC.

This rearrangement joins TRBV2 to TRBJ2-1, with D possibly being TRBD2 (6 bases). Trimming pared 7 bases from V and 3 bases from J, leaving 13 bases between. Per the germline V gene, CDR1 is SNHLY and CDR2 is FYNNEI. There are 14 residues in the CDR3. The DNA for the CDR3 is TGTGCCAGCAAGACGGGAGAGGGCTACAATGAGCAGTTCTTC. It specifies CASKTGEGYNEQFF.

This clonotype showed up many times. This chain uses TRBV5-1 with TRBJ2-7, with TRBD1 identical over 8 bases. The length of the CDR3 is 14 residues. Trimming took 4 bases from V and 3 from J; bases not matched to a gene: 6. The germline V gene encodes CDR1 SGHRS and CDR2 YFSETQ. CDR3 nucleotide sequence: TGCGCCAGCAGCCCAGGACAGGGCCGCTACGAGCAGTACTTC. It translates to CASSPGQGRYEQYF.